These T cell receptor beta chains were read from a single sample in a study of cytomegalovirus exposure and HLA in healthy donors. Using immunoSEQ multiplex PCR, the repertoire was profiled, and TCRdb retains in-frame clones only, with some absent. The sample carries about 180,000 clones, roughly 80% recorded once. Input material: PBMCs. The receptor set was obtained from a man aged 35-49 years in good health and CMV-seronegative. Each CDR3 is given with its conserved first and last residue. Fields, in order: V gene, clone size, D gene, J gene, CDR3 DNA, CDR3 protein. The D gene is left open where the match is weak. Size is omitted from some rows. Given values are once, few, many or a class for expanded clones.

TRBV29-1	-	TRBD1	TRBJ1-2	TGCAGCGTTGGGACAGGGGGATACTATGGCTACACCTTC	CSVGTGGYYGYTF
TRBV7-9	-	-	TRBJ1-3	TGTGCCAGCAGCTTAATATTCGGTATCTCTGGAAACACCATATATTTT	CASSLIFGISGNTIYF
TRBV18	-	TRBD1	TRBJ2-7	TGTGCCAGCTCACGCCGGGACAGGGACGAGCAGTACTTC	CASSRRDRDEQYF
TRBV29-1	-	TRBD2	TRBJ2-4	TGCAGCGTCCTCACTAGCGGGGGGACCAAAAACATTCAGTACTTC	CSVLTSGGTKNIQYF
TRBV5-1	once	-	TRBJ2-3	TGCGCCAGCAGCTTGGTTCAAGGGGCAGATACGCAGTATTTT	CASSLVQGADTQYF
TRBV7-3	-	-	TRBJ2-1	TGTGCCAGCAGCTTAGGGCTTCTCAATGAGCAGTTCTTC	CASSLGLLNEQFF
TRBV12-5	-	-	TRBJ1-2	TGTGCTAGTGGGGGGGGGACGGTCTATGGCTACACCTTC	CASGGGTVYGYTF
TRBV23-1	-	TRBD1	TRBJ1-5	TGCGCCAGCAGTCAAAGCCTTGGGACAGGCGGCAATCAGCCCCAGCATTTT	CASSQSLGTGGNQPQHF
TRBV2	once	-	TRBJ2-1	TGTGCCAGCAGTGAAAGTCCCCTGCGGCAAGCCTATTACAATGAGCAGTTCTTC	CASSESPLRQAYYNEQFF
TRBV2	-	-	TRBJ2-5	TGTGCCAGCAGTGAAGGGGGGCGCGGGGAGACCCAGTACTTC	CASSEGGRGETQYF
TRBV5-6	-	TRBD2	TRBJ2-1	TGTGCCAGCACCCCGGGACTAGCCGGATACAATGAGCAGTTCTTC	CASTPGLAGYNEQFF
TRBV4-3	-	-	TRBJ2-2	TGCGCCAGCAGCCAAGACGGAGGGGTGGGGGCGAACACCGGGGAGCTGTTTTTT	CASSQDGGVGANTGELFF
TRBV9	-	-	TRBJ1-3	TGTGCCAGCAGCGTGGGGAGCTCTGGAAACACCATATATTTT	CASSVGSSGNTIYF
TRBV9	-	-	TRBJ2-3	TGTGCCAGCAGCGTAGCGAGCACAGATACGCAGTATTTT	CASSVASTDTQYF
TRBV18	-	TRBD2	TRBJ2-1	TGTGCCAGCTCACCATTGGGACTAGCGGGAGCGAGCTCCTACAATGAGCAGTTCTTC	CASSPLGLAGASSYNEQFF
TRBV10-3	-	-	TRBJ1-2	TGTGCCAGCCACGGGAACTATGGCTACACCTTC	CASHGNYGYTF
TRBV7-8	-	-	TRBJ1-1	TGTGCCAGCAGCGGACCAGAGAGGGGGAGTAGGGCTTTCTTT	CASSGPERGSRAFF
TRBV27	-	-	TRBJ2-1	TGTGCCAGCAGTCTAAGCTCCTACAATGAGCAGTTCTTC	CASSLSSYNEQFF
TRBV7-6	-	TRBD1	TRBJ1-4	TGTGCCAGCAGCTTAGGACAGGGGACGACTAATGAAAAACTGTTTTTT	CASSLGQGTTNEKLFF
TRBV7-8	once	-	TRBJ2-3	TGTGCCAGCAGTCGGCGGACTATCGGGACAGATACGCAGTATTTT	CASSRRTIGTDTQYF
TRBV5-6	-	TRBD2	TRBJ2-3	TGTGCCAGCAGCTTGCTAGGGGCTAGCGGGAGATCTAGCACAGATACGCAGTATTTT	CASSLLGASGRSSTDTQYF
TRBV29-1	-	-	TRBJ2-2	TGCAGCGTTGAGGGGGGTACCGGGACTCTAAACACCGGGGAGCTGTTTTTT	CSVEGGTGTLNTGELFF
TRBV15	-	TRBD2	TRBJ2-1	TGTGCCACCAGCGAAGAATTAGCGGGCGACACCAATGAGCAGTTCTTC	CATSEELAGDTNEQFF
TRBV9	-	-	TRBJ1-1	TGTGCCAGCAGCGTAGAGCCCATTCTGAACACTGAAGCTTTCTTT	CASSVEPILNTEAFF
TRBV30	-	TRBD1	TRBJ1-5	TGTGCCTGGAGTCCACAGGGGGATCAGCCCCAGCATTTT	CAWSPQGDQPQHF
TRBV11-3	few	-	TRBJ1-1	TGTGCCAGCAGCTTAGACCCACGTGGGCGCCCCACTGAAGCTTTCTTT	CASSLDPRGRPTEAFF
TRBV5-1	-	TRBD1	TRBJ1-1	TGCGCCAGCAGCTTGGGGCGAGGACAGGGAAGAAACACTGAAGCTTTCTTT	CASSLGRGQGRNTEAFF
TRBV29-1	-	-	TRBJ1-1	TGCAGCGTTGTGGGGGCAAGGAACACTGAAGCTTTCTTT	CSVVGARNTEAFF
TRBV27	-	-	TRBJ2-7	TGTGCCAGCAGTTTATATGACAGCTCCTACGAGCAGTACTTC	CASSLYDSSYEQYF